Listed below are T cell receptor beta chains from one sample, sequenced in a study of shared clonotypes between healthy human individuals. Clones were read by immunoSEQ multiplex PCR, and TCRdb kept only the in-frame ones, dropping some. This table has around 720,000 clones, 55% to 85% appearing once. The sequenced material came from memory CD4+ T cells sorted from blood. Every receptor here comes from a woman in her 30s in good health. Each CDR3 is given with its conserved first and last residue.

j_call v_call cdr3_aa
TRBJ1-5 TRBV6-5 CASSGDRHRNQPQHF
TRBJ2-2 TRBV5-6 CASGPWRGLEWTGELFF
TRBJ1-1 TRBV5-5 CASSLDPHPETEAFF
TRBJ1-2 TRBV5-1 CASSPTSGVGGYTF
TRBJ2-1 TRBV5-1 CASSWTRGAYNEQFF
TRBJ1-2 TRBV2 CASSVTATGYTF
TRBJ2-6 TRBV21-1 CASSKGRRGILTTGANVLTF
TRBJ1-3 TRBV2 CASSWQGYGGNTIYF
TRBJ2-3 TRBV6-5 CASRGYNPTDTQYF
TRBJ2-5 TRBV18 CASQRASTGETQYF
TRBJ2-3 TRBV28 CASSLRGRVSTDTQYF
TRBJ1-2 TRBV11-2 CASSPYGTAGYTF
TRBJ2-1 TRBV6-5 CASSYGQGAGEQFF
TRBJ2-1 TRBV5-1 CASSLAPGQINEQFF
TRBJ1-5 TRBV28 CASSSGQGANQPQHF
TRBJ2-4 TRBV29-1 CNQRPGLNIQYF
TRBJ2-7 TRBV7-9 CASRGGSHEQYF
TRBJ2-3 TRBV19 CASSNWRTSTDTQYF
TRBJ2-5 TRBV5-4 CASSLAVLSGRGQETQYF
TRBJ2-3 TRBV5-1 CASSLVSTGTDTQYF
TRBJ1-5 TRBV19 CASSSTGGSSNQPQHF
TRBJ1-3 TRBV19 CASGSSGNTIYF
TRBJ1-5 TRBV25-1 CASSGGGGNQPQHF
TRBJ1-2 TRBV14 CASSQRTGRLDYGYTF
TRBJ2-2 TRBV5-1 CASSSSGGRLSTGELFF
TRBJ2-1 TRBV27 CASSQLAGALPLSYNEQFF
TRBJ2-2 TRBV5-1 CASSLSRANTGELFF
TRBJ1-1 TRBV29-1 CSITGLAQDTEAFF
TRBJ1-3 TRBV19 CASSMYRSSGNTIYF
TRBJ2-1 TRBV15 CATSRDKASGRGNEQFF
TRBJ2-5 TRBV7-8 CASSLSGGVQETQYF
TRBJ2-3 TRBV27 CASSRTSGRDKDTQYF
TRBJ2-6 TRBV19 CASSIQGVGANVLTF
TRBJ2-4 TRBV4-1 CASSQEFGASGGNIQYF
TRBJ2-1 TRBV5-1 CASSFSPGLAGAPNEQFF